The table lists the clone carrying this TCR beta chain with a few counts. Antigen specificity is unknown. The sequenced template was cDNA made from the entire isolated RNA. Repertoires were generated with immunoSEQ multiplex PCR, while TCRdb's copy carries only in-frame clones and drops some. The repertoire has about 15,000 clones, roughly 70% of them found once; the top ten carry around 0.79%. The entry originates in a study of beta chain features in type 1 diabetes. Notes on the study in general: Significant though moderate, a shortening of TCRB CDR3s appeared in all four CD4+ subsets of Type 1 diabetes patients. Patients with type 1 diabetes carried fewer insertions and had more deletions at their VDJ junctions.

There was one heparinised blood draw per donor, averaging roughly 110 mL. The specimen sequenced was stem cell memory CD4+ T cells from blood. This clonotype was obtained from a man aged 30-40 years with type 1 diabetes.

CDR3 nucleotide sequence: TGCGCCAGCAGCTTGGCTCCGGCCGGGGGTGAGCAGTTCTTC. The encoded protein is CASSLAPAGGEQFF. The chain combines TRBV5-1 with TRBJ2-1; a possible D gene is TRBD2 (6 bases). This CDR3 region has 14 residues. The V gene's germline CDR1 is SGHRS and CDR2 YFSETQ. The V end lost 0 bases, the J end lost 9 bases, and 13 bases lay between the germline ends.